These 19 T cell receptor beta chains came from one sample sequenced in a study of blood T cell repertoires in COVID-19. The protocol was immunoSEQ multiplex PCR, while the TCRdb copy is restricted to in-frame clones and leaves out a portion. The sample holds over 400,000 clones, 75% to 90% seen once. Sequenced sample: peripheral blood. These receptors all come from a woman under 40 with active or convalescent COVID-19.

The chain uses TRBV5-6 and TRBJ1-4; 7 bases match TRBD1. Germline CDR1 is SGHDT and CDR2 is YYEEEE. This CDR3 has 16 amino acids. V trimming: 1 base; J trimming: 8 bases; junction bases outside the gene matches: 11. The CDR3 here is CASSLFRVTGREKLFF. In nucleotides, the CDR3 is TGTGCCAGCAGCTTGTTTCGTGTGACAGGGAGAGAAAAACTGTTTTTT.

This clone was observed a handful of times. The rearrangement joins TRBV4-1 to TRBJ2-2; TRBD1 is a possible D gene (5 bases). Germline CDR1 MGHRA, CDR2 YSYEKL. V dropped 2 bases and J dropped 0 bases, with 7 bases sitting between them. The CDR3 loop spans 15 amino acids. This CDR3 reads CASSQTGSNTGELFF. CDR3 nucleotides: TGCGCCAGCAGCCAAACAGGATCGAACACCGGGGAGCTGTTTTTT.

The chain couples TRBV5-1 to TRBJ2-1; TRBD1 matches 7 bases. This CDR3 has 17 amino acids. Germline assignment: CDR1 SGHRS and CDR2 YFSETQ. Trimming cost V 1 base and J 2 bases; bases outside gene matches: 9. The CDR3 nucleotides read TGCGCCAGCAGCTTGATTAGTTCGGGGACAGCCTACAATGAGCAGTTCTTC. Translated: CASSLISSGTAYNEQFF.

This chain joins TRBV12-5 and TRBJ1-4; 8 bases align to TRBD1. The CDR3 is 15 residues long. V shed 5 bases, J shed 6 bases, and the junction held 8 bases outside the gene matches. Germline assignment: CDR1 LGHNT and CDR2 FRNRAP. CDR3 in amino acids: CASGQTGTGDEKLFF. In DNA, the CDR3 is TGTGCTAGTGGTCAAACCGGGACAGGAGATGAAAAACTGTTTTTT.

This clone has a handful of counts. The chain is built from TRBV25-1 and TRBJ1-1, with D unresolved. CDR3 length: 11 amino acids. Germline CDR1 reads MGHDK; CDR2 reads SYGVNS. Trimming stripped 9 bases from V and 3 bases from J, with 8 bases between. The CDR3 reads CASRLDTEAFF. The CDR3 nucleotides are TGTGCCAGTCGGTTGGACACTGAAGCTTTCTTT.

The chain recombines TRBV18 with TRBJ1-3; 8 bases align to TRBD1. The V and J ends lost 4 bases and 4 bases, in that order; junction bases with no gene match: 6. This CDR3 is built from 15 residues. In germline, CDR1 is KGHSH, CDR2 LQKENI. The CDR3 loop is CASSRQGSIGNTIYF. Here the CDR3 DNA reads TGTGCCAGCTCACGACAGGGGAGTATAGGAAACACCATATATTTT.

The CDR3 loop is CASSPGTSYEQYF. In DNA, the CDR3 is TGTGCCAGCAGTCCCGGGACATCCTACGAGCAGTACTTC. The V and J genes are TRBV2 and TRBJ2-7, with a weak D call TRBD1 (6 bases). The CDR3 loop spans 13 amino acids. V was shortened by 5 bases and J by 1 base, with 9 bases between the two germline ends. Germline loops: CDR1 SNHLY, CDR2 FYNNEI. The full variable domain, with the rest looked up from reference TRBV2 and TRBJ2-7, is EPEVTQTPSHQVTQMGQEVILRCVPISNHLYFYWYRQILGQKVEFLVSFYNNEISEKSEIFDDQFSVERPDGSNFTLKIRSTKLEDSAMYFCASSPGTSYEQYFGPGTRLTVT.

The chain has TRBV5-1 and TRBJ1-2; 8 positions agree with TRBD1. Trimming removed 0 bases from V and 2 bases from J; junction bases left unmatched: 6. The CDR3 totals 16 residues. In germline, CDR1 is SGHRS, CDR2 YFSETQ. The CDR3 DNA follows: TGCGCCAGCAGCTTGGCAGGGGGCTCCCCAAACTATGGCTACACCTTC. Its protein is CASSLAGGSPNYGYTF.

The V call is TRBV20-1, the J call TRBJ2-1; 8 bases map to TRBD2. The V and J ends lost 3 bases and 4 bases, in that order; junction bases with no gene match: 8. The CDR3 totals 15 residues. The germline CDR1 and CDR2 sequences are DFQATT and SNEGSKA (reference sequence). In DNA form, the CDR3 reads TGCAGTGCTAGTCCGGGGGGGGCGTTATACAATGAGCAGTTCTTC. Its translation is CSASPGGALYNEQFF.

This clone was counted a few times. The chain couples TRBV30 to TRBJ1-5; tentatively, D is TRBD1 (6 bases). From germline, CDR1 is GTSNPN and CDR2 SVGIG (reference sequence). V was trimmed by 2 bases and J by 6 bases, leaving 17 bases between them. The CDR3 contains 15 residues. The CDR3 here is CAWSNPQGKGQPQHF. The CDR3 DNA reads as TGTGCCTGGAGTAATCCACAGGGTAAGGGTCAGCCCCAGCATTTT.

The CDR3 sequence: CASSSDERGGWDTQYF. DNA of the CDR3: TGTGCCAGCAGTTCTGATGAGCGGGGGGGCTGGGATACGCAGTATTTT. The gene calls are TRBV6-6 and TRBJ2-3, with 10 nucleotides matching TRBD2. Germline V gene data show CDR1 as MNHNY and CDR2 as SVGAGI (reference sequence). V was clipped by 4 bases and J by 6 bases; unmatched bases: 10. This CDR3 comprises 16 residues.

DNA of the CDR3: TGCAGCGTCACAAAGGGGCCCAACTATGGCTACACCTTC. It specifies CSVTKGPNYGYTF. The genes are TRBV29-1 and TRBJ1-2; TRBD1 is a possible D gene (5 bases). The CDR3 has 13 amino acids. V lost 6 bases and J lost 2, with 13 bases in between. Germline V CDR1 and CDR2: SQVTM, ANQGSEA. The full variable domain, its missing parts supplied by reference TRBV29-1 and TRBJ1-2, is SAVISQKPSRDICQRGTSLTIQCQVDSQVTMMFWYRQQPGQSLTLIATANQGSEATYESGFVIDKFPISRPNLTFSTLTVSNMSPEDSSIYLCSVTKGPNYGYTFGSGTRLTVV.

The genes are TRBV2 and TRBJ1-5; TRBD1 matches 8 bases. The J segment lost 3 bases and the V segment lost 4 bases, leaving 14 bases of the junction unmatched. CDR3 length: 18 residues. Germline V gene data show CDR1 as SNHLY and CDR2 as FYNNEI. CDR3 DNA sequence: TGTGCCAGCAGTGGGGGACAGGAGAGGTTCGTTTCCAATCAGCCCCAGCATTTT. It codes for CASSGGQERFVSNQPQHF.

V usage is TRBV6-5 and J usage is TRBJ2-7; TRBD1 matches 8 bases. Germline lookup yields CDR1 MNHEY and CDR2 SVGAGI. Germline trimming cut 10 bases from V and 2 bases from J; bases unmatched to any gene: 13. The CDR3 is 15 residues long. The DNA of the CDR3 is TGTGCCACAAGGACAGGGTTACTTAATGCCTACGAGCAGTACTTC. Translating gives CATRTGLLNAYEQYF.

The chain carries TRBV2 and TRBJ2-1; possible D gene TRBD1, 6 bases. Germline V gene data show CDR1 as SNHLY and CDR2 as FYNNEI. V was trimmed by 8 bases and J by 3 bases, leaving 14 bases between them. The CDR3 runs to 14 residues. CDR3 DNA: TGTGCCAGCCCAACAGGGATGAACTACAATGAGCAGTTCTTC. Translating it yields CASPTGMNYNEQFF.

This clone was observed a single time. This chain links TRBV14 with TRBJ2-2, with D perhaps matching TRBD1 (7 bases). In germline, CDR1 is SGHDN, CDR2 FVKESK. This CDR3 is built from 13 residues. V was shortened by 7 bases and J by 7 bases, with 13 bases between the two germline ends. The CDR3 region has the DNA TGTGCCAGCACACAGGGGCGGGACGGGGAGCTGTTTTTT. Amino acids: CASTQGRDGELFF.

The V and J genes are TRBV19 and TRBJ1-2; TRBD1 might be the D (5 bases). The length of the CDR3 is 15 residues. V was clipped by 8 bases and J by 0 bases, with 16 bases between them. Looked up from germline, CDR1 is LNHDA and CDR2 is SQIVND (reference sequence). The DNA of the CDR3 is TGTGCCAGTCGGGGGTGGGTGAAATCTAACTATGGCTACACCTTC. It yields the protein CASRGWVKSNYGYTF.

The chain employs TRBV10-3 and TRBJ1-1, with 9 nucleotides matching TRBD1. V lost 6 bases, J lost 5 bases, and 4 bases stayed unmatched. The germline V gene has CDR1 ENHRY and CDR2 SYGVKD. The CDR3 is made up of 13 amino acids. The CDR3 nucleotides read TGTGCCATCAGGGGGGACAGGGAGACTGAAGCTTTCTTT. Encoded protein: CAIRGDRETEAFF.

This clone was counted once. The chain uses TRBV5-1 and TRBJ2-7; D ambiguous. From germline, CDR1 is SGHRS and CDR2 YFSETQ. CDR3 size: 12 residues. Trimming removed 2 bases from V and 6 bases from J, with 9 bases in between. The CDR3 region is CASSFPFGEQYF. DNA for the CDR3: TGCGCCAGCAGCTTTCCCTTCGGCGAGCAGTACTTC.